This T cell receptor beta chain was documented in a study of blood T cell repertoires in COVID-19. In the study overall: The origin of the acute and convalescent COVID-19 samples was the United States, Italy and Spain. Nucleic acid was either cDNA or gDNA, and it came from T cells, B-cell-depleted T cells, or PBMCs.

This clone was picked up a small number of times. Authors' analysis steps: Reference gene primer amplification yielded estimated nucleated cell counts. Method: immunoSEQ multiplex PCR; TCRdb's copy keeps in-frame clones and lacks some. D and trimming were read from the DNA, whereas the V and J calls and clone size are those reported in that table. The sample holds some 220,000 clones, around three quarters seen once. Germline CDR1 GTSNPN, CDR2 SVGIG (reference sequence). V gave up 0 bases and J gave up 4 bases, with 8 bases separating them. The CDR3 is 13 amino acids. This TCR came from a woman in her 70s with acute or convalescent COVID-19. Sample: peripheral blood. V usage is TRBV30 and J usage is TRBJ2-3; D gene ambiguous. The CDR3 region is CAWSVSPADTQYF. In DNA form, the CDR3 reads TGTGCCTGGAGTGTATCCCCAGCAGATACGCAGTATTTT.